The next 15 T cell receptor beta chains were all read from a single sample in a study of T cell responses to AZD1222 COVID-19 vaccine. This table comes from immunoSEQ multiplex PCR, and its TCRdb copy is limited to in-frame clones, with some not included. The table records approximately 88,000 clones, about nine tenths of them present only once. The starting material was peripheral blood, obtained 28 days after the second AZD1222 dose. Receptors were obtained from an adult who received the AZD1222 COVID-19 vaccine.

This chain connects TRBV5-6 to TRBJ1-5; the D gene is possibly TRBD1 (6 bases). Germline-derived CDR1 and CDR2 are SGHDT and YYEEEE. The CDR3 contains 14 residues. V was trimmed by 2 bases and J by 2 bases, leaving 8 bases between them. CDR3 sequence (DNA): TGTGCCAGCAGCTTCCAGGGGCGCAATCAGCCCCAGCATTTT. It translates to CASSFQGRNQPQHF.

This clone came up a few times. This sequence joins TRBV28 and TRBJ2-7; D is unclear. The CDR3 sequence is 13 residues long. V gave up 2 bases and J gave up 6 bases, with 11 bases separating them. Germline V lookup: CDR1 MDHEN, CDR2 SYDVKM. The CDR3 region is CASSLLQTVEQYF. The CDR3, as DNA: TGTGCCAGCAGTTTACTTCAGACGGTCGAGCAGTACTTC.

The CDR3 nucleotides read TGTGCCAGCAGCTCAGAGGGCGGGGGGCTGGAGACCCAGTACTTC. Translated: CASSSEGGGLETQYF. The genes are TRBV9 and TRBJ2-5, with 8 nucleotides matching TRBD2. This CDR3 has 15 residues. Trimming cost V 4 bases and J 5 bases; bases outside gene matches: 10. Germline V gene data show CDR1 as SGDLS and CDR2 as YYNGEE.

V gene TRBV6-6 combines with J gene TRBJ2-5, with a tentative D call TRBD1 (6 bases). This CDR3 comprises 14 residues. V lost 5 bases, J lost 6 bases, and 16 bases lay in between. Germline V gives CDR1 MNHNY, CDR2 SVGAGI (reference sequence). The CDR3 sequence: CASSNTGREQTQYF. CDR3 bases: TGTGCCAGCAGTAACACAGGGAGAGAGCAGACCCAGTACTTC.

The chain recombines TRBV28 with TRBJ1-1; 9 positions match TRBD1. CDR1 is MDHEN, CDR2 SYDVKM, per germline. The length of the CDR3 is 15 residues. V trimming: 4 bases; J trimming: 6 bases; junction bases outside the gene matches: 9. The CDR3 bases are TGTGCCAGCAGTTCCCCGACAGGGGGTGGCGCTGAAGCTTTCTTT. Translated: CASSSPTGGGAEAFF.

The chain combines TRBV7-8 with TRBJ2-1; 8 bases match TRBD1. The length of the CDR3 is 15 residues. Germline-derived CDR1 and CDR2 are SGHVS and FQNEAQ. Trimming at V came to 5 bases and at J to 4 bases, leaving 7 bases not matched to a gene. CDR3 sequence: CASSLTGDRYNEQFF. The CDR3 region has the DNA TGTGCCAGCAGCCTGACAGGGGATCGATACAATGAGCAGTTCTTC.

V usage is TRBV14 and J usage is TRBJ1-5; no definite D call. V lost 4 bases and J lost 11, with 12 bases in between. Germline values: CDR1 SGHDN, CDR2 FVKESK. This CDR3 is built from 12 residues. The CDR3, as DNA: TGTGCCAGCAGCCTCGGACCCGGATCCCAGCATTTT. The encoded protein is CASSLGPGSQHF.

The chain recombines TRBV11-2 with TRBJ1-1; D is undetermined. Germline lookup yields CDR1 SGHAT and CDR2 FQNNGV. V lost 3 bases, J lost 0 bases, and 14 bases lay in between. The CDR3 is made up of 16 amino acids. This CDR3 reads CASSLSRPSLNTEAFF. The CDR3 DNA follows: TGTGCCAGCAGCTTGTCTAGGCCGAGCCTGAACACTGAAGCTTTCTTT.

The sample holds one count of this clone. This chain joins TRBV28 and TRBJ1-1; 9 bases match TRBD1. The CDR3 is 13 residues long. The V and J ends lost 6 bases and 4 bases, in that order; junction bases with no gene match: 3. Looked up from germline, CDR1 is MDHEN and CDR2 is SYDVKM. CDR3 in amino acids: CASRGQGATEAFF. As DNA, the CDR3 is TGTGCCAGCAGGGGACAGGGAGCCACTGAAGCTTTCTTT.

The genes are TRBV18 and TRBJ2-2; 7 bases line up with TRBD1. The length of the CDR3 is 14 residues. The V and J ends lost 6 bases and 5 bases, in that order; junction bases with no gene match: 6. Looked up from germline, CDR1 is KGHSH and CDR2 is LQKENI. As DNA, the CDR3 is TGTGCCAGCTCCCTCGACAGGGAGACCGGGGAGCTGTTTTTT. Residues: CASSLDRETGELFF.

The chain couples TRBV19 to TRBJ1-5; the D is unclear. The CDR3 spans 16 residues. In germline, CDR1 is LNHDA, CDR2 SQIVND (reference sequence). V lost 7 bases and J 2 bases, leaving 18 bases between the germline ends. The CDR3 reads CASTRVGSGGNQPQHF. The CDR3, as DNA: TGTGCCAGTACCCGGGTGGGATCCGGGGGCAATCAGCCCCAGCATTTT.

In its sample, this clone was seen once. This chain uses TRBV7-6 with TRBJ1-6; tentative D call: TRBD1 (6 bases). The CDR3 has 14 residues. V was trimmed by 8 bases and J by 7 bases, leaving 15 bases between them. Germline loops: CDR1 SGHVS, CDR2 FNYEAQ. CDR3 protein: CASSATGSNSPLHF. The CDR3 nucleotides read TGTGCCAGCTCCGCGACAGGCTCCAATTCACCCCTCCACTTT.

This CDR3 reads CASSIGPINTEAFF. The DNA of the CDR3 is TGTGCCAGTAGTATAGGCCCGATAAACACTGAAGCTTTCTTT. The chain carries TRBV19 and TRBJ1-1; D is unclear. The V and J ends lost 1 base and 2 bases respectively, with 8 bases between them. CDR1 is LNHDA and CDR2 is SQIVND in the germline V gene (reference sequence). The CDR3 runs to 14 residues.

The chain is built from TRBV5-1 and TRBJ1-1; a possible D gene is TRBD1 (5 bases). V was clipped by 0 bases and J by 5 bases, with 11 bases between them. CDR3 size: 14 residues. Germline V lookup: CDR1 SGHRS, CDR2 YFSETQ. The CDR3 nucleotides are TGCGCCAGCAGCTTGGTTCGGGGGGTAACTGAAGCTTTCTTT. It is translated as CASSLVRGVTEAFF.

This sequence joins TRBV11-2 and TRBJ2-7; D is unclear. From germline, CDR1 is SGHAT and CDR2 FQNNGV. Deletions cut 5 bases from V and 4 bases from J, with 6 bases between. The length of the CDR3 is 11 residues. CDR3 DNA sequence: TGTGCCAGCAGCCAGATTTACGAGCAGTACTTC. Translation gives CASSQIYEQYF.